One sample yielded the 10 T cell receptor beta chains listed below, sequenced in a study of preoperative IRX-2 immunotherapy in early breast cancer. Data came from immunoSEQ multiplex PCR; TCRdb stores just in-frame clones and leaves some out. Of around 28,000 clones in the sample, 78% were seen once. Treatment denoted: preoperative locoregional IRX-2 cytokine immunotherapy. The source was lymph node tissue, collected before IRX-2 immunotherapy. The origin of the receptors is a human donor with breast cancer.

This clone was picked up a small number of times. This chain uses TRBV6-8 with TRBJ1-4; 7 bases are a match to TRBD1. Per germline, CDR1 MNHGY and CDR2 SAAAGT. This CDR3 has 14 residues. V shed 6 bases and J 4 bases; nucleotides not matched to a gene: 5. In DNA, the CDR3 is TGTGCCAGCAGCCTGGGACAGATTAATGAAAAACTGTTTTTT. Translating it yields CASSLGQINEKLFF.

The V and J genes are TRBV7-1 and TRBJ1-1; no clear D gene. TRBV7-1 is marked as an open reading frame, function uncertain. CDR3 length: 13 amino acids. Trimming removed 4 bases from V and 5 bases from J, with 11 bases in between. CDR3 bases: TGTGCCAGCAGCTTAGTCGAAAGGACTGAAGCTTTCTTT. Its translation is CASSLVERTEAFF.

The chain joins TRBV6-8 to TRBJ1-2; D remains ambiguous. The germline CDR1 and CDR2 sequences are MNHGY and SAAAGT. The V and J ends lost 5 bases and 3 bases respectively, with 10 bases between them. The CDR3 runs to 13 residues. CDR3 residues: CASSVAGHYGYTF. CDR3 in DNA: TGTGCCAGCAGTGTGGCAGGCCACTATGGCTACACCTTC.

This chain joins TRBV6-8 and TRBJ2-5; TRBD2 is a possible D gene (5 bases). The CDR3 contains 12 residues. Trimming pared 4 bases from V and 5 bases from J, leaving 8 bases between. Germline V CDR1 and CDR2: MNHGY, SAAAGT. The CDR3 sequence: CASSLSGETQYF. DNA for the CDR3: TGTGCCAGCAGTTTATCGGGGGAGACCCAGTACTTC.

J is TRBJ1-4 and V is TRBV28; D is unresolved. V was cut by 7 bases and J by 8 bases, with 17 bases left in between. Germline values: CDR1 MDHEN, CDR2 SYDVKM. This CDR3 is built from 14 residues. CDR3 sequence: CASNLAGDGEKLFF. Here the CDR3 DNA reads TGTGCCAGCAACCTTGCGGGCGACGGAGAAAAACTGTTTTTT.

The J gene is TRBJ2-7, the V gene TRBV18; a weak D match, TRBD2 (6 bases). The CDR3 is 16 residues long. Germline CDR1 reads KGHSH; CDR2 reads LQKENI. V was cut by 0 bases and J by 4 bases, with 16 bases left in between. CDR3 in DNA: TGTGCCAGCTCACCACCGGGCGCAGGGACTCGATACGAGCAGTACTTC. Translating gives CASSPPGAGTRYEQYF.

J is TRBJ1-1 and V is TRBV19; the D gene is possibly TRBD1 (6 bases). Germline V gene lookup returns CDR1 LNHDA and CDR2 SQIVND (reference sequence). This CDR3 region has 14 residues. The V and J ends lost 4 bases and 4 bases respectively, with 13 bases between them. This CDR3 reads CASSRGALGTEAFF. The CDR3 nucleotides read TGTGCCAGTAGTAGGGGGGCCTTGGGCACTGAAGCTTTCTTT.

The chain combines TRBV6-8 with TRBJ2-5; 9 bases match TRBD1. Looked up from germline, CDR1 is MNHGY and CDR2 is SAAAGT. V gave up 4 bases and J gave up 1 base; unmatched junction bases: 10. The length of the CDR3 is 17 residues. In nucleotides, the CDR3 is TGTGCCAGCAGTTGGTCTTCCGGGACAGGGCTCCAAGAGACCCAGTACTTC. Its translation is CASSWSSGTGLQETQYF.

The CDR3 DNA reads TGTGCCAGCAGTCCAGGGGGCTATGGCTACACCTTC. This codes for CASSPGGYGYTF. This chain links TRBV28 with TRBJ1-2, with TRBD1 matching over 7 bases. CDR3 size: 12 residues. Germline CDR1 is MDHEN and CDR2 is SYDVKM. Germline trimming cut 5 bases from V and 4 bases from J; bases unmatched to any gene: 1.

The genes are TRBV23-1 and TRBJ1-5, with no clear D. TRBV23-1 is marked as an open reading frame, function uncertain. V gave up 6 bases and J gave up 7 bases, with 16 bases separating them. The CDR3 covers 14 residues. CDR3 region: CASSQAGVGQPQHF. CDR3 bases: TGCGCCAGCAGCCAAGCTGGGGTCGGGCAGCCCCAGCATTTT.